This T cell receptor (beta chain) was captured in a study of cytomegalovirus exposure and HLA in healthy donors. V dropped 0 bases and J dropped 2 bases, with 9 bases sitting between them. The CDR3 runs 15 residues. Germline loops: CDR1 SGHRS, CDR2 YFSETQ. The study ran its PCR with 60 Vbeta and 13 Jbeta primers. Sequencing used immunoSEQ multiplex PCR; TCRdb keeps in-frame clones, though not all of them. The sample carries a few hundred thousand clones, more than 60% recorded once. The receptor comes from an older woman in good health and CMV-seropositive. The specimen was PBMCs. V gene TRBV5-1 combines with J gene TRBJ2-1, with D possibly being TRBD2 (5 bases). The CDR3 nucleotides are TGCGCCAGCAGCTTGGCTAGCAATGCCTACAATGAGCAGTTCTTC. This gives the protein CASSLASNAYNEQFF.